The clone carrying this T cell receptor beta chain showed up just a few times. Its matching antigen is unknown. The PCR had 60 Vbeta and 13 Jbeta primers. Profiling relied on immunoSEQ multiplex PCR, and the TCRdb table lists in-frame clones only, not all of them. The data contain around 180,000 clones, about 72% of them seen just once; the ten biggest clones take up about 1.6%. The sample originates from a study of cytomegalovirus exposure and HLA in healthy donors. Regarding the study as a whole: Later, TCR association rates were found to vary by HLA locus, highest for DRB1 and lowest for HLA-C. Most subjects' HLA-A and HLA-B alleles were reportedly predicted from TCR beta sequences. Three CMV-associated chains proved CMV antigen-specific in vitro.

CDR1 is MNHNS, CDR2 SASEGT, per germline. The CDR3 length is 13 residues. The J segment lost 8 bases and the V segment lost 7 bases, leaving 6 bases of the junction unmatched. The rearrangement uses TRBV6-1 and TRBJ1-2; TRBD1 matches 11 bases. The specimen was PBMCs. The TCR sequence derives from a girl between 10 and 17 years old in good health and CMV-seronegative. The CDR3 sequence: CASKPGQGEGYTF. The DNA for the CDR3 is TGTGCCAGCAAGCCGGGACAGGGGGAAGGCTACACCTTC.